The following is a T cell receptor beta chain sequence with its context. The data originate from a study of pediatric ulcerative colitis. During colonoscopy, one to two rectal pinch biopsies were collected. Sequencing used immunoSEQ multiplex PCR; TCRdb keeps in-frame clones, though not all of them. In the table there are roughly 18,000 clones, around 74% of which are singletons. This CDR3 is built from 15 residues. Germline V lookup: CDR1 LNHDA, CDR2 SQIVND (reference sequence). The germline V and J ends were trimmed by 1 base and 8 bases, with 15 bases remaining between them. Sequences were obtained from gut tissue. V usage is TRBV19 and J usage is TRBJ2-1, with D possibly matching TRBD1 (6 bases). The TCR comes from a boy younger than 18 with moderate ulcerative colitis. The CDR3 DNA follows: TGTGCCAGTAGTATAGGCAGGGGTGCCTTGGATGAGCAGTTCTTC. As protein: CASSIGRGALDEQFF.